This T cell receptor beta chain was sequenced in a study of blood T cell repertoires in COVID-19. Study background: The United States, Italy and Spain were the sources of the acute and convalescent COVID-19 samples. PBMCs, B-cell-depleted T cells, or T cells provided the cDNA or gDNA that made up the material.

CDR1 MGHRA and CDR2 YSYEKL come from the germline V gene. The V end lost 0 bases, the J end lost 0 bases, and 15 bases lay between the germline ends. The length of the CDR3 is 17 residues. Original methodology: Quantification of nucleated cells was approximated via reference gene primer amplification. Method: immunoSEQ multiplex PCR; TCRdb's copy keeps in-frame clones and lacks some. The DNA gave D and trimming, while V, J and clone size come from that table. The data contain under 200,000 clones, 79% of them singletons. The chain links TRBV4-1 to TRBJ2-7; tentative D call: TRBD2 (6 bases). Sequenced: peripheral blood. The sequence was obtained from a man aged 55 to 70 with active or convalescent COVID-19. CDR3 sequence (DNA): TGCGCCAGCAGCCAAGATTCCCCCAGCGGGCTCTCCTACGAGCAGTACTTC. This gives the protein CASSQDSPSGLSYEQYF.